This TCR beta chain was obtained from a study of naive and memory T cell subsets. Study-wide results and caveats: This RNA-based method may be sensitive to activation-related transcript changes.

Amplification of ligated cDNA took four PCR rounds with SP2 and nested alpha and beta constant primers. Each CDR3 protein is one row after TCRdb ran MiXCR on the 5' RACE reads. The profile covers 50,000 or so distinct CDR3 sequences, with under 8.5% appearing a single time and around 9.7% taken by the ten largest. An oligonucleotide containing a UMI was ligated to the 3' end of TCR cDNA. RNA was extracted from 2.5 to 3 ml of whole blood of healthy adults. Input was roughly 1 to 1000 ng of DNase-treated total RNA without cell sorting. In its sample, this clonotype was seen a few times. The target antigen is unknown. The length of the CDR3 is 15 residues. CDR1 is LNHDA, CDR2 SQIVND, per germline (reference sequence). V dropped 5 bases and J dropped 5 bases, with 15 bases sitting between them.

V is TRBV19 and J is TRBJ2-2; weak D call: TRBD1 (5 bases). The origin of this receptor is a male donor in good health. CDR3 amino acids: CASSWTSTGTGELFF. Written as DNA, the CDR3 is TGTGCCAGTAGTTGGACATCTACAGGAACCGGGGAGCTGTTTTTT. Supplemented by reference TRBV19 and TRBJ2-2, the full variable domain reads DGGITQSPKYLFRKEGQNVTLSCEQNLNHDAMYWYRQDPGQGLRLIYYSQIVNDFQKGDIAEGYSVSREKKESFPLTVTSAQKNPTAFYLCASSWTSTGTGELFFGEGSRLTVL.